These 13 T cell receptor beta chains originate from one sample sequenced in a study of blood T cell dynamics during melanoma immunotherapy. Study results and caveats: Cell-free DNA CDR3 sequences most resembled the immune-effector CD8+ subset, which was also most clonal.

These receptors' antigens are unknown. The time point: pre-treatment baseline. Immune-effector memory T cells were defined as CD3+ CD4- CD8+ CD45RA- CD45RO-high CD27- CCR7-. The protocol was immunoSEQ multiplex PCR, while the TCRdb copy is restricted to in-frame clones and leaves out a portion. Among about 550 clones listed, around three quarters were seen once. This specimen was CD8+ T cells from blood, taken from a patient treated with checkpoint blockade. Receptors originate from a human donor with melanoma.

The rearrangement joins TRBV27 to TRBJ2-1; D remains unclear. Germline V gene sequence: CDR1 MNHEY, CDR2 SMNVEV (reference sequence). This CDR3 is 13 amino acids long. Between the trimmed V and J ends, which lost 0 bases and 4 bases, there was a span of 4 bases. The CDR3 sequence: CASSLSIYNEQFF. CDR3 sequence (DNA): TGTGCCAGCAGTTTATCTATTTACAATGAGCAGTTCTTC.

The chain recombines TRBV14 with TRBJ2-2; TRBD2 aligns across 8 bases. V shed 4 bases, J shed 7 bases, and the junction held 14 bases outside the gene matches. The CDR3 sequence is 17 residues long. From germline, CDR1 is SGHDN and CDR2 FVKESK. In DNA form, the CDR3 reads TGTGCCAGCAGCCGATGGAAGGGACTAGGATCAGTCGGGGAGCTGTTTTTT. It translates to CASSRWKGLGSVGELFF. Full variable domain (remainder filled in from reference TRBV14 and TRBJ2-2): EAGVTQFPSHSVIEKGQTVTLRCDPISGHDNLYWYRRVMGKEIKFLLHFVKESKQDESGMPNNRFLAERTGGTYSTLKVQPAELEDSGVYFCASSRWKGLGSVGELFFGEGSRLTVL.

V and J are TRBV30 and TRBJ1-3; no definite D call. Trimming pared 4 bases from V and 1 base from J, leaving 5 bases between. This CDR3 has 12 residues. Per the germline V gene, CDR1 is GTSNPN and CDR2 is SVGIG (reference sequence). CDR3 protein: CAWKRSGNTIYF. DNA of the CDR3: TGTGCCTGGAAACGGTCTGGAAACACCATATATTTT.

This rearrangement joins TRBV10-3 to TRBJ2-3; 11 bases are shared with TRBD2. CDR3 length equals 16 residues. Germline V gene lookup returns CDR1 ENHRY and CDR2 SYGVKD. J was trimmed by 3 bases and V by 7 bases; bases with no gene match: 9. The CDR3 DNA reads as TGTGCCATCACCGACCCGGGACTAGCGGAGACAGATACGCAGTATTTT. Its translation: CAITDPGLAETDTQYF.

The V and J genes are TRBV6-5 and TRBJ2-7, with D possibly being TRBD2 (5 bases). The germline gives CDR1 MNHEY, CDR2 SVGAGI. CDR3 length: 9 residues. V dropped 8 bases and J dropped 6 bases, with 5 bases sitting between them. Written as DNA, the CDR3 is TGTGCCAGCGGGAGCGAGCAGTACTTC. It translates to CASGSEQYF.

The genes are TRBV19 and TRBJ2-1, with 8 bases aligning to TRBD1. Germline loops: CDR1 LNHDA, CDR2 SQIVND (reference sequence). Unmatched junction bases numbered 5, after V lost 8 bases and J lost 8 bases. This CDR3 has 12 residues. CDR3 region: CASRTGIDEQFF. DNA of the CDR3: TGTGCCAGTCGGACAGGGATCGATGAGCAGTTCTTC.

The V call is TRBV29-1, the J call TRBJ2-1; 10 bases align to TRBD2. V was clipped by 3 bases and J by 9 bases; unmatched bases: 5. CDR1 is SQVTM, CDR2 ANQGSEA, per germline. The CDR3 loop spans 13 amino acids. CDR3 coding DNA: TGCAGCGTTGATGGACTAGCGGTATCTGAGCAGTTCTTC. Its translation: CSVDGLAVSEQFF.

The chain combines TRBV14 with TRBJ1-3; D gene ambiguous. Trimming took 1 base from V and 3 from J, leaving 7 bases between them. The CDR3 totals 14 residues. The V gene's germline CDR1 is SGHDN and CDR2 FVKESK. The CDR3 sequence is CASSQAGGGNTIYF. In nucleotides, the CDR3 is TGTGCCAGCAGCCAAGCAGGAGGTGGAAACACCATATATTTT.

This clone appeared once. V gene TRBV2 combines with J gene TRBJ2-5; D not resolved. Trimming stripped 3 bases from V and 5 bases from J, with 13 bases between. The CDR3 totals 14 residues. Germline assignment: CDR1 SNHLY and CDR2 FYNNEI. The CDR3, as DNA: TGTGCCAGCAGTGACCCGGACCCCAGGGAGACCCAGTACTTC. Translating gives CASSDPDPRETQYF.

The V call is TRBV7-9, the J call TRBJ2-5, with 9 bases lining up with TRBD1. Germline lookup yields CDR1 SEHNR and CDR2 FQNEAQ (reference sequence). Trimming took 3 bases from V and 5 from J; bases not matched to a gene: 7. CDR3 size: 15 residues. DNA of the CDR3: TGTGCCAGCAGCTTGCAACAGGGGGCTGAGGAGACCCAGTACTTC. Encoded protein: CASSLQQGAEETQYF.

By share of the sample, this clone is hyperexpanded. CDR3 in amino acids: CASSPSGRGYEQYF. CDR3 nucleotides: TGTGCCAGCAGTCCTAGCGGGAGGGGGTACGAGCAGTACTTC. This chain links TRBV27 with TRBJ2-7, with 12 bases that match TRBD2. The CDR3 covers 14 residues. The V gene end was trimmed by 5 bases and the J gene end by 4 bases; junction bases not matched to a gene: 3. Germline V gives CDR1 MNHEY, CDR2 SMNVEV (reference sequence).

The J gene is TRBJ2-1, the V gene TRBV27; a weak D match, TRBD1 (6 bases). The germline V gene has CDR1 MNHEY and CDR2 SMNVEV (reference sequence). This CDR3 has 13 residues. Trimming shortened V by 2 bases and J by 6 bases, and 8 bases separated the two germline ends. In DNA form, the CDR3 reads TGTGCCAGCAGTTTAATCAGGGGCAATGAGCAGTTCTTC. Translated, it gives CASSLIRGNEQFF.

The gene calls are TRBV4-1 and TRBJ2-1; 10 bases fit TRBD2. The CDR3 spans 16 residues. Germline CDR1 reads MGHRA; CDR2 reads YSYEKL. Unmatched junction bases numbered 5, after V lost 1 base and J lost 5 bases. The CDR3: CASSQAGLADDNEQFF. The DNA for the CDR3 is TGCGCCAGCAGCCAAGCTGGACTAGCGGACGACAATGAGCAGTTCTTC.